This entry features one TCR beta chain sequence. Assay: immunoSEQ multiplex PCR; the TCRdb copy retains only in-frame clones and omits some. The sample has about 480,000 clones, around nine tenths seen once. This entry comes from a study of blood T cell repertoires in COVID-19. Study-level information: Samples taken during acute and convalescent COVID-19 were collected in the United States, Italy and Spain.

The CDR3 loop spans 16 amino acids. In germline, CDR1 is SGHRS, CDR2 YFSETQ. Deletions cut 4 bases from V and 6 bases from J, with 20 bases between. This chain uses TRBV5-1 with TRBJ1-5, with D possibly matching TRBD1 (6 bases). The TCR originated in a woman in her thirties with acute or convalescent COVID-19. Specimen: peripheral blood. DNA of the CDR3: TGCGCCAGCAGCCCAAGACAGGACGAGGGCATTCAGCCCCAGCATTTT. It is translated as CASSPRQDEGIQPQHF.